This entry lists 17 T cell receptor beta chains sequenced from one sample in a study of cytomegalovirus exposure and HLA in healthy donors. Amplification used 60 Vbeta primers and 13 Jbeta primers. Sequencing used immunoSEQ multiplex PCR; TCRdb keeps in-frame clones, though not all of them. The table lists some 75,000 clones. Input material: PBMCs. The receptors here all came from a man aged 35 to 55 in good health and CMV-seronegative.

The chain is built from TRBV19 and TRBJ1-4, with a possible D match to TRBD1 (5 bases). Germline V gene data show CDR1 as LNHDA and CDR2 as SQIVND (reference sequence). This CDR3 has 15 residues. Trimming shortened V by 2 bases and J by 5 bases, and 12 bases separated the two germline ends. The CDR3 spells CASSISPGKNEKLFF. In nucleotides, the CDR3 is TGTGCCAGTAGTATATCCCCAGGGAAGAATGAAAAACTGTTTTTT.

The rearrangement uses TRBV7-6 and TRBJ2-5, with D maybe TRBD2 (5 bases). CDR1 and CDR2 (germline): SGHVS, FNYEAQ. V lost 4 bases and J lost 1, with 16 bases in between. This CDR3 is built from 16 residues. This CDR3 reads CASSSLPATTQETQYF. CDR3 DNA: TGTGCCAGCAGCTCTCTCCCGGCGACTACCCAAGAGACCCAGTACTTC.

V and J are TRBV7-9 and TRBJ1-1, with D perhaps TRBD1 (5 bases). Trimming removed 10 bases at V and 1 base at J, with 13 bases between. The CDR3 spans 13 residues. Germline CDR1 reads SEHNR; CDR2 reads FQNEAQ (reference sequence). CDR3 residues: CATGRGQNTEAFF. The DNA for the CDR3 is TGTGCCACAGGGCGGGGCCAGAACACTGAAGCTTTCTTT.

This sequence joins TRBV5-1 and TRBJ2-7, with 7 bases identical to TRBD1. From germline, CDR1 is SGHRS and CDR2 YFSETQ. J lost 5 bases, V lost 0 bases, and 5 bases had no gene match. The length of the CDR3 is 14 residues. Here the CDR3 reads CASSLGQGAHEQYF. For the CDR3, the DNA is TGCGCCAGCAGCTTGGGACAGGGCGCCCACGAGCAGTACTTC.

This rearrangement joins TRBV10-3 to TRBJ2-3; TRBD2 is a possible D gene (6 bases). V lost 2 bases and J lost 4, with 13 bases in between. CDR3 length equals 15 residues. Germline loops: CDR1 ENHRY, CDR2 SYGVKD. CDR3 coding DNA: TGTGCCATCAGTGAGGGGTTAGCGGTGTCAGATACGCAGTATTTT. It specifies CAISEGLAVSDTQYF.

The V and J genes are TRBV6-6 and TRBJ2-1; D is uncertain. The CDR3 length is 12 residues. Between the trimmed V and J ends, which lost 2 bases and 7 bases, there was a span of 6 bases. Looked up from germline, CDR1 is MNHNY and CDR2 is SVGAGI (reference sequence). This chain's CDR3 is CASSYAENEQFF. In nucleotides, the CDR3 is TGTGCCAGCAGTTACGCGGAGAATGAGCAGTTCTTC.

The rearrangement links TRBV5-5 to TRBJ2-1, with 11 bases identical to TRBD2. Trimming at V came to 0 bases and at J to 0 bases, leaving 5 bases not matched to a gene. The CDR3 length is 18 residues. CDR1 SGHKS and CDR2 YYEKEE come from the germline V gene (reference sequence). The CDR3 DNA follows: TGTGCCAGCAGCTTGGCTAGCGGGGGGCTCAGCTCCTACAATGAGCAGTTCTTC. This codes for CASSLASGGLSSYNEQFF.

The J gene is TRBJ2-7, the V gene TRBV4-1, with 7 bases fitting TRBD2. The J segment lost 0 bases and the V segment lost 4 bases, leaving 6 bases of the junction unmatched. Germline V lookup: CDR1 MGHRA, CDR2 YSYEKL. This CDR3 contains 15 residues. CDR3 coding DNA: TGCGCCAGCAGCCGGGAACGGGGGGACTCCTACGAGCAGTACTTC. Protein sequence: CASSRERGDSYEQYF.

The rearrangement uses TRBV4-3 and TRBJ2-7; 12 bases map to TRBD2. The CDR3 length is 16 residues. Germline CDR1 and CDR2: LGHNA and YSLEER. The ends lost 2 bases at V and 5 bases at J; junction bases unmatched: 7. The CDR3 DNA follows: TGCGCCAGCAGCCAAATCCGACTAGCGGGAGCACACGAGCAGTACTTC. It codes for CASSQIRLAGAHEQYF.

The chain recombines TRBV5-1 with TRBJ2-2; tentative D call: TRBD2 (5 bases). From germline, CDR1 is SGHRS and CDR2 YFSETQ. There are 16 residues in the CDR3. Trimming stripped 1 base from V and 0 bases from J, with 10 bases between. DNA of the CDR3: TGCGCCAGCAGCTTGTCGCGGGCGACGAACACCGGGGAGCTGTTTTTT. Its translation: CASSLSRATNTGELFF.

The chain recombines TRBV11-2 with TRBJ2-7; 9 nucleotides match TRBD1. The germline V gene encodes CDR1 SGHAT and CDR2 FQNNGV. This CDR3 is 15 amino acids long. With 5 bases clipped from V and 6 bases from J, the junction kept 11 bases outside the gene matches. Here the CDR3 reads CASSRRDRVWSEQYF. As DNA, the CDR3 is TGTGCCAGCAGCAGACGGGACAGGGTTTGGTCCGAGCAGTACTTC.

This rearrangement joins TRBV14 to TRBJ1-6; D gene uncertain. V was trimmed by 0 bases and J by 9 bases, leaving 15 bases between them. Germline assignment: CDR1 SGHDN and CDR2 FVKESK. The CDR3 extends over 16 amino acids. The CDR3 coding sequence is TGTGCCAGCAGCCAAGATTTGACGGGGATGGGTTCACCCCTCCACTTT. Translating it yields CASSQDLTGMGSPLHF.

The rearrangement joins TRBV30 to TRBJ1-2; the D gene is possibly TRBD1 (5 bases). The germline CDR1 and CDR2 sequences are GTSNPN and SVGIG (reference sequence). V was clipped by 4 bases and J by 4 bases, with 16 bases between them. The CDR3 covers 14 residues. CDR3 DNA sequence: TGTGCCTGGATCCACAATCTGGGGGGCTATGGCTACACCTTC. Its translation is CAWIHNLGGYGYTF.

The rearrangement links TRBV6-5 to TRBJ2-5; the D is unclear. CDR3 length equals 12 residues. Trimming removed 0 bases at V and 4 bases at J, with 3 bases between. Germline V gene data show CDR1 as MNHEY and CDR2 as SVGAGI. The CDR3 is CASSYSRETQYF. As DNA, the CDR3 is TGTGCCAGCAGTTACTCGAGAGAGACCCAGTACTTC.

The chain links TRBV4-3 to TRBJ2-5; TRBD1 aligns across 8 bases. The junction had 8 bases not matched to a gene; V was cut back by 3 bases and J by 5 bases. The CDR3 totals 15 residues. Per germline, CDR1 LGHNA and CDR2 YSLEER. In nucleotides, the CDR3 is TGCGCCAGCAGCCATGACACAGGGGGTAGGGAGACCCAGTACTTC. This sequence encodes CASSHDTGGRETQYF.

The gene calls are TRBV14 and TRBJ2-3; 7 bases fit TRBD1. Germline lookup yields CDR1 SGHDN and CDR2 FVKESK. The CDR3 is made up of 17 amino acids. V lost 3 bases, J lost 2 bases, and 11 bases stayed unmatched. CDR3 in amino acids: CASSHLNRGDYTDTQYF. CDR3 sequence (DNA): TGTGCCAGCAGCCACCTCAACAGGGGAGATTACACAGATACGCAGTATTTT.

The CDR3 bases are TGTGCCAGCGGGGGGGACTCCTACGAGCAGTACTTC. Its protein product is CASGGDSYEQYF. The gene calls are TRBV2 and TRBJ2-7; 7 bases match TRBD2. CDR3 length: 12 residues. V shed 8 bases and J 0 bases; nucleotides not matched to a gene: 1. From germline, CDR1 is SNHLY and CDR2 FYNNEI.